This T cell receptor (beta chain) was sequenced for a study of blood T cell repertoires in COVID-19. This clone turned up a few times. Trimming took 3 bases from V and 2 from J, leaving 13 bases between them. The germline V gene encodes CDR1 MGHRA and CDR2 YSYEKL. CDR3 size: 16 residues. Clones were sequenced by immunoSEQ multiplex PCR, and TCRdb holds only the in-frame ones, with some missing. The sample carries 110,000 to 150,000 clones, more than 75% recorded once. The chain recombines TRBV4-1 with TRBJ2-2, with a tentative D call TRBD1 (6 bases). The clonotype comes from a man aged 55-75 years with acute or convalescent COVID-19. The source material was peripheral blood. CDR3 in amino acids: CASSHPRDINTGELFF. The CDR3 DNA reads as TGCGCCAGCAGCCATCCGAGGGACATAAACACCGGGGAGCTGTTTTTT.